These T cell receptor beta chains were read from a single sample in a study of T-cell memory formation after mild COVID-19. One entry per CDR3 protein, called by TCRdb with MiXCR from the 5' RACE reads. The sample includes 250,000 to 300,000 distinct CDR3 sequences, around 16% of them seen just once. Sequenced sample: PBMCs or a T cell subset sorted from them (not recorded which). Receptors were obtained from a man younger than 35 who had mild COVID-19 (a few samples of this study predate the infection). Cell type and time point are not known. Each CDR3 is given with its conserved first and last residue.

V gene: TRBV7-8; J gene: TRBJ2-5; CDR3 protein: CASSYRRSASGGAQETQYF
V gene: TRBV9; J gene: TRBJ2-3; CDR3 protein: CASSVEGVLAGGPDTQYF
V gene: TRBV12-3/TRBV12-4; J gene: TRBJ2-1; CDR3 protein: CASSLSTGLYNEQFF
V gene: TRBV12-3/TRBV12-4; J gene: TRBJ2-2; CDR3 protein: CASSSRDRGLAGELFF
V gene: TRBV5-6; J gene: TRBJ2-5; CDR3 protein: CASSFEASETQYF
V gene: TRBV7-2; J gene: TRBJ1-1; CDR3 protein: CASRPLDSMNTEAFF
V gene: TRBV11-3; J gene: TRBJ1-1; CDR3 protein: CASSFLVGEAFF
V gene: TRBV7-2; J gene: TRBJ2-1; CDR3 protein: CAIERGAGYNEQFF
V gene: TRBV2; J gene: TRBJ2-3; CDR3 protein: CASIGTSVLSTDTQYF
V gene: TRBV6-2/TRBV6-3; J gene: TRBJ1-5; CDR3 protein: CASSSRGPNQPQHF
V gene: TRBV7-6; J gene: TRBJ2-1; CDR3 protein: CASSFRGTYNEQFF
V gene: TRBV21-1; J gene: TRBJ2-5; CDR3 protein: CASSKSAQPPLTQYF
V gene: TRBV4-1; J gene: TRBJ2-2; CDR3 protein: CASSQEGDSNTGELFF
V gene: TRBV6-5; J gene: TRBJ2-2; CDR3 protein: CATKRPLRGSTGELFF
V gene: TRBV28; J gene: TRBJ1-2; CDR3 protein: CASSQGDLIGYTF
V gene: TRBV5-6; J gene: TRBJ2-6; CDR3 protein: CASSLLQGSGANVLTF
V gene: TRBV12-3/TRBV12-4; J gene: TRBJ1-2; CDR3 protein: CASTPLAGALAGGYTF
V gene: TRBV11-2; J gene: TRBJ2-7; CDR3 protein: CASSIRTGAEQYF
V gene: TRBV20-1; J gene: TRBJ2-1; CDR3 protein: CSARGLAGGEQFF
V gene: TRBV7-9; J gene: TRBJ2-5; CDR3 protein: CASSYRGPGQETQYF
V gene: TRBV9; J gene: TRBJ2-1; CDR3 protein: CASSVASGGYYNEQFF
V gene: TRBV20-1; J gene: TRBJ1-1; CDR3 protein: CSARGGNTEAFF
V gene: TRBV11-2; J gene: TRBJ2-1; CDR3 protein: CASSLGTSGASYNEQFF
V gene: TRBV28; J gene: TRBJ2-3; CDR3 protein: CASSFMGQGADTQYF
V gene: TRBV12-3/TRBV12-4; J gene: TRBJ2-7; CDR3 protein: CASSLVAGVYEQYF
V gene: TRBV2; J gene: TRBJ2-1; CDR3 protein: CASSEKMRGNEQFF
V gene: TRBV5-1; J gene: TRBJ2-3; CDR3 protein: CASSASTTVPLDTQYF
V gene: TRBV11-2; J gene: TRBJ1-1; CDR3 protein: CASSSTGSEAFF